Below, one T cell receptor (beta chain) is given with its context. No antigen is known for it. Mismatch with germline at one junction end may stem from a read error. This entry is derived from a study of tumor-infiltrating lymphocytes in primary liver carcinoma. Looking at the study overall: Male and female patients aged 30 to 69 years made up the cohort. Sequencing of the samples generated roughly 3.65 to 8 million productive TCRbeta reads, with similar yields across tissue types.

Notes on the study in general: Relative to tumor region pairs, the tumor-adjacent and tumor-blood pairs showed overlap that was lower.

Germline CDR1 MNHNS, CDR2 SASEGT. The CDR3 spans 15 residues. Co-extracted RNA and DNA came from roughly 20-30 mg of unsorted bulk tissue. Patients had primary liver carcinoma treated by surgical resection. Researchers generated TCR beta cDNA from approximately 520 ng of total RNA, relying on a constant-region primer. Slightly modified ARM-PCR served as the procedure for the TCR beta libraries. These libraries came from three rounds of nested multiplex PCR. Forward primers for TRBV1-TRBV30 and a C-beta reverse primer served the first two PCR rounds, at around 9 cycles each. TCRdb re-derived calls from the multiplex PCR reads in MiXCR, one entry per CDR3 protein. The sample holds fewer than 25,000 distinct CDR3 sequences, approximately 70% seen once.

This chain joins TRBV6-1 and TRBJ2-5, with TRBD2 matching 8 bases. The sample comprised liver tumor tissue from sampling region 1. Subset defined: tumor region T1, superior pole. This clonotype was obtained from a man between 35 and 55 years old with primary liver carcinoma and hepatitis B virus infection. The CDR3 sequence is CASRVPGLGKETQYF. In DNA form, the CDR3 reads TGTGCCAGCAGAGTCCCGGGACTAGGCAAAGAGACTCAGTACTTC.